This T cell receptor beta chain was captured by sequencing in a study of human T cells and chemical hapten exposure. This CDR3 is built from 16 residues. In germline, CDR1 is MGHRA, CDR2 YSYEKL. The V gene lost 0 bases and the J gene lost 5 bases, with 16 bases spanning the gap. The time point is: patch test 2, 6 weeks after DPC sensitization. The treatment: therapeutic diphenylcyclopropenone sensitization with weekly scalp DPC. TCRdb re-called the RACE reads through MiXCR, storing one row per CDR3 protein. The data contain 360,000 or so distinct CDR3 sequences, just under 6.5% of them singletons. The source material was whole blood, sampled in connection with sensitization to the hapten diphenylcyclopropenone (DPC). This TCR came from a woman in her late teens or twenties with alopecia areata. Some clones in this sample may be carry-over from other donors' samples. V and J are TRBV4-1 and TRBJ1-2; D gene uncertain. This CDR3 reads CASSQDSRQPVYGYTF. The CDR3 bases are TGCGCCAGCAGCCAAGATAGTCGTCAGCCTGTTTATGGCTACACCTTC.